The clone carrying this TCR beta chain showed up just once. The method was immunoSEQ multiplex PCR; TCRdb's version includes in-frame clones alone and lacks a portion of them. The sample has about 22,000 clones; roughly 89% are singletons. The time point denotes: pre-treatment baseline. Per the germline V gene, CDR1 is MDHEN and CDR2 is SYDVKM. V dropped 7 bases and J dropped 4 bases, with 10 bases sitting between them. The CDR3 has 12 amino acids. The source of the sample is a study of blood T cell dynamics during melanoma immunotherapy. This clonotype was sampled from a human donor with melanoma. The specimen comprised blood, sampled from a patient treated with checkpoint blockade. The chain is built from TRBV28 and TRBJ1-1; no reliable D call. The chain's CDR3 is CASTEGLTEAFF. The CDR3 DNA reads TGTGCCAGCACTGAGGGCCTCACTGAAGCTTTCTTT.